This T cell receptor beta chain was recovered during a study of vaccination effects on CD4 cells after COVID-19. Study-wide results and caveats: Few convalescent patients and no early post-infection timepoints were included in the study. After vaccination of healthy people, only 1 of 255 vaccine-induced clones cross-reacted with common cold coronaviruses.

ViraFEST expansion of antigen-specific CD4+ T cells with viral peptide pools preceded sequencing. Scientists isolated CD4+ T cells after an approximately ten-day culture period ended. Neither prior SARS-CoV-2 infection nor positive nucleocapsid antibodies were present in the vaccine recipients. PBMC were cultured at a few million per well with about 10 IU/ml IL-2 and 10 ug/ml peptides. Note on this clone: Its antigen is unidentified.

Assay used: immunoSEQ multiplex PCR; TCRdb lists only in-frame clones, some missing. Altogether about 55,000 clones are present, roughly 76% being singletons, with the ten largest covering around 20%. Trimming shortened V by 5 bases and J by 5 bases, and 15 bases separated the two germline ends. CDR1 is SGHTA and CDR2 is FQGNSA in the germline V gene. The CDR3 runs 14 residues. This rearrangement joins TRBV7-2 to TRBJ1-2, with D unclear. The TCR originated in a human donor who received a COVID-19 vaccine. Sample: CD4+ T cells from PBMCs cultured with SARS-CoV-2 spike peptides, taken before COVID-19 vaccination. The CDR3 bases are TGTGCCAGCAGCCCGGGTTGGGCGGTGTATGGCTACACCTTC. This encodes CASSPGWAVYGYTF. Supplemented by reference TRBV7-2 and TRBJ1-2, the full variable domain reads GAGVSQSPSNKVTEKGKDVELRCDPISGHTALYWYRQSLGQGLEFLIYFQGNSAPDKSGLPSDRFSAERTGGSVSTLTIQRTQQEDSAVYLCASSPGWAVYGYTFGSGTRLTVV.